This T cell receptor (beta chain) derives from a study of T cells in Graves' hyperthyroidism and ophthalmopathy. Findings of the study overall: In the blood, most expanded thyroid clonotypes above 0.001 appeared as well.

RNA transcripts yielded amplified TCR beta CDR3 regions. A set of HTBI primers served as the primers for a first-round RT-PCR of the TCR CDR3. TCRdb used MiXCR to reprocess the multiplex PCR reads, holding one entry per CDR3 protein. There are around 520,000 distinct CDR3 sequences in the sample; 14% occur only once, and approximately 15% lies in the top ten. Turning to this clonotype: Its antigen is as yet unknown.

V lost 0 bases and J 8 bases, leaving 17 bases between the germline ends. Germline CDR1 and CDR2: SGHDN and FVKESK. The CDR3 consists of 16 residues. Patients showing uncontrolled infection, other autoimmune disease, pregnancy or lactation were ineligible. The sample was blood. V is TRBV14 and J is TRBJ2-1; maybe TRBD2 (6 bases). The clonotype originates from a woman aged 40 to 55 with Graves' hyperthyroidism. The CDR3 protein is CASSQDPGLMNDEQFF. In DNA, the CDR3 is TGTGCCAGCAGCCAAGATCCGGGACTCATGAACGATGAGCAGTTCTTC.